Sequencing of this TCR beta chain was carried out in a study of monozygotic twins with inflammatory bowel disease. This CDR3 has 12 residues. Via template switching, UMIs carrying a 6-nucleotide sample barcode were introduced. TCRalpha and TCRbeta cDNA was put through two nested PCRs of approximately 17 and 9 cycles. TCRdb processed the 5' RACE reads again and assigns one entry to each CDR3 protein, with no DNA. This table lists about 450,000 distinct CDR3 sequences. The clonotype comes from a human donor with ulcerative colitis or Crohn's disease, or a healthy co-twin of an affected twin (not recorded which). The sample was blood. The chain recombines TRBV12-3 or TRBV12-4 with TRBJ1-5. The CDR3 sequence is CASSTYNQPQHF.